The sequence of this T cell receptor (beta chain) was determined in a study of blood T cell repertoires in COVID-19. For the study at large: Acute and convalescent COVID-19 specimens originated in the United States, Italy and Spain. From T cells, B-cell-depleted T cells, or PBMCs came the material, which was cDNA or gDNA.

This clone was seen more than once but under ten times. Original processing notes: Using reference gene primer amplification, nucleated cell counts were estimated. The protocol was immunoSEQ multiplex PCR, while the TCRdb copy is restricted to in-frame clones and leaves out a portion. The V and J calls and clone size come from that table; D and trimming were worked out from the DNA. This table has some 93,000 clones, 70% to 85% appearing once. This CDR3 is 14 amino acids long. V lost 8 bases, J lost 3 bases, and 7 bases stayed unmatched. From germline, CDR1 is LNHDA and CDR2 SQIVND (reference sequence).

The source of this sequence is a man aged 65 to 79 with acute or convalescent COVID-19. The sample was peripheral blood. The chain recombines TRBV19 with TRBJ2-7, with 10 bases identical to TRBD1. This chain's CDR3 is CASEMTGGIYEQYF. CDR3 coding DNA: TGTGCCAGTGAAATGACAGGGGGCATCTACGAGCAGTACTTC.